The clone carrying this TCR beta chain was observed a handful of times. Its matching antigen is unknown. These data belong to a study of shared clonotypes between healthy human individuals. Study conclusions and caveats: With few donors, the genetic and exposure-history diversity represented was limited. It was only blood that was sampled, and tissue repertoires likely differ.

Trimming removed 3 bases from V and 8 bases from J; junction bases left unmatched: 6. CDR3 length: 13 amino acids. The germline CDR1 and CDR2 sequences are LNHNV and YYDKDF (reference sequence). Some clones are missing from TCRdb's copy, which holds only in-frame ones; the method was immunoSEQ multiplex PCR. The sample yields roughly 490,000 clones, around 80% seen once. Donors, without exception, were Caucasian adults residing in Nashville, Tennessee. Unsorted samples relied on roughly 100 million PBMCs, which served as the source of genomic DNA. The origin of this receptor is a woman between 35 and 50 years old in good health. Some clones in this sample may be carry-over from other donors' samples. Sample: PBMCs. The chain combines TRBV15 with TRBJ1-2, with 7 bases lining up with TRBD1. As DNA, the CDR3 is TGTGCCACCAGCAGGAGGGGGCAGAGGGGCTACACCTTC. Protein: CATSRRGQRGYTF.